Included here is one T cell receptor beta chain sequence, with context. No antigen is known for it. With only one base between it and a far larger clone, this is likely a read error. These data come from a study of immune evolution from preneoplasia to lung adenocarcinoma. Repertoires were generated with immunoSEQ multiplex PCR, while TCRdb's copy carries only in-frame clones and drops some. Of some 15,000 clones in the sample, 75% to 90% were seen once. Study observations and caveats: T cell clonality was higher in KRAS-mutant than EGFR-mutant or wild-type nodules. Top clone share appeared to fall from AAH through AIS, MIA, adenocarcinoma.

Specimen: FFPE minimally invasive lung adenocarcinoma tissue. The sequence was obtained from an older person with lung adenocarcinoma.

CDR3 residues: CASSEVSGARNEQFF. CDR3 DNA sequence: TGTGCCAGCAGTGAAGTAAGCGGGGCGCGAAATGAGCAGTTCTTC. The chain recombines TRBV6-1 with TRBJ2-1; 7 nucleotides match TRBD2. The germline V gene encodes CDR1 MNHNS and CDR2 SASEGT. The CDR3 contains 15 residues. Trimming cost V 1 base and J 7 bases; bases outside gene matches: 7.